Below, one T cell receptor beta chain is given with its context. The unsorted samples took about 100 million PBMCs to get genomic DNA. This specimen comes from a study of shared clonotypes between healthy human individuals. The junction had 0 bases not matched to a gene; V was cut back by 5 bases and J by 2 bases. The CDR3 consists of 14 residues. Germline V gene sequence: CDR1 SGHTA, CDR2 FQGTGA. Authors' processing steps: Filtering differed for immunoSEQ, which gave only junction sequences without quality scores. TCRdb's table, derived via immunoSEQ multiplex PCR, lists solely in-frame clones and lacks some. That table supplies the V and J calls and clone size; D and trimming were determined from the DNA. This table holds fewer than 600,000 clones, just over 75% found once.

The sample consisted of PBMCs. This sequence joins TRBV7-3 and TRBJ2-6, with 7 positions matching TRBD1. The source is a woman in her forties in good health. Some clones in this sample may be carry-over from other donors' samples. This CDR3 is CASSQGAGANVLTF. The DNA for the CDR3 is TGTGCCAGCAGCCAGGGGGCTGGGGCCAACGTCCTGACTTTC.